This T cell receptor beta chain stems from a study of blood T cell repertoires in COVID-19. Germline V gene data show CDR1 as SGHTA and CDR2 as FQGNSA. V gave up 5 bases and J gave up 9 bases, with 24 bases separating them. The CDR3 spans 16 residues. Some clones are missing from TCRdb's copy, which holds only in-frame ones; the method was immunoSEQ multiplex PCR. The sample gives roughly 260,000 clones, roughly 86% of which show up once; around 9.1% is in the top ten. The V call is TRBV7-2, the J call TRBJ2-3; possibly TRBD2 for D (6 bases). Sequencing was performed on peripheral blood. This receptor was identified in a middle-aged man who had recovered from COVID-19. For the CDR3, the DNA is TGTGCCAGCAGCCTAGGGGCGCGGGGTTCTCAGCAGACGCAGTATTTT. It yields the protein CASSLGARGSQQTQYF.